This T cell receptor beta chain is drawn from a study of tumor and adjacent non-tumor tissue in lung cancer. Study details: There were 12 adenocarcinoma, a couple of squamous cell carcinoma and 1 small cell lung cancer cases. Each sample yielded 4 million to 5 million productive TCRbeta reads on average.

As for this clonotype: This clone may be a read error of a much larger clone one base away.

Three rounds of nested PCR, following a modified ARM-PCR protocol, produced the TCRbeta library. TCRdb reprocessed the multiplex PCR reads with MiXCR, giving one entry per CDR3 protein. The sample has fewer than 100,000 distinct CDR3 sequences; about two thirds are singletons. The template was RNA from unsorted bulk tissue. V shed 3 bases and J shed 0 bases, with 12 bases lying between them. Per germline, CDR1 SEHNR and CDR2 FQNEAQ (reference sequence). This CDR3 comprises 16 residues. This sequence originates from a woman between 35 and 50 years old with non-small cell lung cancer. The gene calls are TRBV7-9 and TRBJ1-5; maybe TRBD1 (5 bases). The sequencing input was lung tumor tissue. This CDR3 is CASSLRRGNSNQPQHF. CDR3 DNA sequence: TGTGCCAGCAGCTTGCGACGGGGGAATAGCAATCAGCCCCAGCATTTT.